This T cell receptor (beta chain) was recorded in a study of graft-versus-host responses after intestinal transplantation. Study overall: Every recipient underwent anti-thymocyte globulin induction, then tacrolimus and steroids for two to four years. Study-level points and caveats: Peak circulating GvH clone levels were associated with early post-transplant HvG declines. Subjects displaying graft-donor T cell macrochimerism possessed elevated graft-versus-host to host-versus-graft clonal ratios inside allografts.

For this clone: The antigen is undetermined.

Sequencing was performed with immunoSEQ multiplex PCR; in TCRdb, only in-frame clones are kept and a portion is missing. The data show about 90,000 clones, 92% seen once. V shed 4 bases and J shed 11 bases, with 11 bases lying between them. CDR1 and CDR2 from the germline V gene are SEHNR and FQNEAQ (reference sequence). CDR3 length: 12 amino acids. The chain recombines TRBV7-9 with TRBJ1-4; a weak D match, TRBD1 (6 bases). This specimen was unstimulated CD4+ T cells sorted from spleen or lymph node cells, taken before intestinal transplant. This TCR was sampled from a human donor who received an intestinal transplant. This CDR3 reads CASSSAGDKLFF. CDR3 DNA: TGTGCCAGCAGCTCGGCAGGGGACAAACTGTTTTTT.